This T cell receptor (beta chain) appears in the sequencing data of a study of T cells in women clearing cervical HPV infection. Across the whole study: No precancer developed; the control's incident HPV16 infection cleared within 12 months. HLA type stays a possible confounder, typing being limited. Study results and caveats: Controls had more TRBV6-7 (0.16%) than cases (around 0.11%).

The V and J ends lost 7 bases and 0 bases, in that order; junction bases with no gene match: 3. The CDR3 contains 13 residues. CDR1 is LNHDA and CDR2 is SQIVND in the germline V gene (reference sequence). immunoSEQ multiplex PCR used an average of 1200 ng genomic DNA. TCRdb's copy holds only in-frame clones and misses some; the assay was immunoSEQ multiplex PCR. The table for this sample gives 45,000 to 55,000 clones. Regarding this clone: Antigen specificity is unknown. Coverage ceases 3 residues before the CDR3 finishes, and the germline J gene fills in the end.

This sequence was found in a woman between 18 and 75 years old with a cervical HPV16 infection that either progressed to CIN3+ or cleared (not recorded which). The sample comprised blood buffy coat. The chain employs TRBV19 and TRBJ2-7, with TRBD1 matching over 7 bases. CDR3 residues: CASNAGGSYEQYF. The CDR3 bases that were read are TGTGCCAGTAATGCAGGGGGCTCCTACGAG.